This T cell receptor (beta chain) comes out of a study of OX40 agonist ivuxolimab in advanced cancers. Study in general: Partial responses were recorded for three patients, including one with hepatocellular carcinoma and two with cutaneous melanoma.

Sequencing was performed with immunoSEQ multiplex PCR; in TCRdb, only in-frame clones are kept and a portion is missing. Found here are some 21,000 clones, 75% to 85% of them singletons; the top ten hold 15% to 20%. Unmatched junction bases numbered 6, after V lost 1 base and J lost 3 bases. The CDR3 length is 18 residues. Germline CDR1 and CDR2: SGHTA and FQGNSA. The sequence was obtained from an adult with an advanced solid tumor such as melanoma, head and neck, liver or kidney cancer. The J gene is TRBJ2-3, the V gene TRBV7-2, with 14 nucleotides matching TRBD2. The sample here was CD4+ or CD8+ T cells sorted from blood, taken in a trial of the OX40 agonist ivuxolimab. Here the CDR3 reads CASSLGLAGGAGTDTQYF. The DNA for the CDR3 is TGTGCCAGCAGCTTAGGACTAGCGGGGGGGGCTGGGACAGATACGCAGTATTTT.